This T cell receptor (beta chain) was captured in a study of OX40 agonist ivuxolimab in advanced cancers. A note on the overall study: Ivuxolimab, which targeted the costimulatory receptor OX40 (CD134), was an agonistic, fully human IgG2 monoclonal antibody. Intravenous ivuxolimab was administered to patients every 2 weeks at six dose levels: 0.01, 0.1, 0.3, 1.5, 3 and 10 mg/kg. Of the approximately 50 dose-escalation patients, hepatocellular carcinoma was present in approximately 20, melanoma in approximately 15, renal cell carcinoma in 9 and head and neck cancer in 9. In the dose-escalation cohort, around four fifths of patients were male, and the mean age was 60 years with a range of 23 to 79. Prior anti-PD-1, anti-PD-L1 or anti-CTLA-4 therapy was permitted, and checkpoint inhibitors had been received by about 37% of dose-escalation patients. Partial responses occurred in three dose-escalation patients, of whom one had hepatocellular carcinoma and two had cutaneous melanoma. Peripheral TCRbeta sequencing aimed to test whether ivuxolimab altered TCR sequence diversity and caused clonal T-cell expansion. The paper describes the monotherapy dose-escalation part (N ≈ 52 patients) of the phase I trial of ivuxolimab.

What the research found in general, with its limitations: At doses of 0.1 to 3.0 mg/kg, clonal expansion of both CD4+ and CD8+ blood T cells was observed from baseline to week 6. Low levels of normalized T-cell clonal expansion were also seen in some patients who did not respond. The antigen specificity of the peripheral T cells that underwent clonal expansion was not determined. On average, CD8+ T cells showed more expanded clones than CD4+ T cells after ivuxolimab. Partial responders in the 0.1-3.0 mg/kg groups had among the lowest normalized peripheral clonal expansion, especially among CD8+ T cells.

In this sample, this clone turned up once. Its antigen is not yet known. No much larger clone exists at a distance of one base, and base qualities are not known. The trial excluded patients who had a history of autoimmune disease or who were on systemic immunosuppression. Peripheral blood for TCR sequencing was collected from all dose cohorts at baseline, on cycle 4 day 1, and on cycle 7 day 1. The samples were drawn from a first-in-human, open-label, multicenter phase I dose-escalation trial of ivuxolimab. Adults with locally advanced or metastatic head and neck squamous cell, hepatocellular, melanoma or renal cell carcinoma were enrolled in the trial. Before TCR sequencing, CD4+ T cells and CD8+ T cells from peripheral blood were sorted into separate populations. Genomic DNA was extracted from sorted cells for sequencing of the TCRbeta CDR3 region. TCRbeta CDR3 regions were sequenced using the immunoSEQ Assay. TCRdb re-hosts the immuneACCESS table, in-frame sequences only. Its copies lack some clones; in the studies checked, an unresolved V gene accounts for under half of them, and the cause for the rest is not known. For this sample the table gives approximately 82,000 clones, of which 75% to 90% were detected only once. Clones ranked in the top ten supply 0.75% to 0.85% of the sample.

CDR1 SGHDN and CDR2 FVKESK are derived from the germline V gene. Between the V and J ends, shortened by 4 bases and 6 bases respectively, the junction contains 18 bases. Reading from cysteine to phenylalanine, the CDR3 counts 15 amino acids. The CDR3 DNA has 45 bases and is translated from base 1. Sequenced material: CD4+ or CD8+ T cells sorted from blood, taken in a trial of the OX40 agonist ivuxolimab. The source of this sequence is an adult with an advanced solid tumor such as melanoma, head and neck, liver or kidney cancer. The receptor chain draws on TRBV14 and TRBJ1-1; possibly the D gene is TRBD1, per 6 matching bases. DNA sequence: TGTGCCAGCAGCCGCCTGGACGGTGGGGGCGCTGAAGCTTTCTTT. This gives the protein CASSRLDGGGAEAFF.